The present TCR beta chain was sequenced within a study of T-cell reconstitution after alpha-beta-depleted transplantation in children. For TCRbeta, the library was prepared with unique molecular identifiers. One entry per CDR3 protein results from TCRdb running MiXCR on the PCR reads. Counted here are about 240,000 distinct CDR3 sequences, 12% occurring once; the ten biggest clones make up roughly 2.8%. This clonotype has more than one count but fewer than ten. The CDR3 covers 13 residues. V gave up 4 bases and J gave up 7 bases; unmatched junction bases: 2. CDR1 is SQVTM, CDR2 ANQGSEA, per germline.

Sequencing used PBMCs from the stem cell graft donor, obtained from the stem cell graft. The chain employs TRBV29-1 and TRBJ1-5; 12 nucleotides agree with TRBD1. The source of this sequence is a human donor who donated a stem cell graft to a child with acute lymphoblastic leukemia. The CDR3 DNA reads as TGCAGCGTTGTCGGGACAGGGGGCCAGCCCCAGCATTTT. Translated: CSVVGTGGQPQHF.